Below, one TCR beta chain is given with its context. Germline V CDR1 and CDR2: MNHEY, SVGAGI. Trimming took 7 bases from V and 0 from J, leaving 13 bases between them. CDR3 length: 15 amino acids. The record originates from a study of control samples from healthy donors and cancer patients. The assay was immunoSEQ multiplex PCR, and TCRdb's table has in-frame clones only and misses some. In the table there are some 150,000 clones, over 85% of which are singletons. Source material: blood. The rearrangement uses TRBV6-5 and TRBJ1-3; D possibly corresponds to TRBD1 (6 bases). The sequence derives from a man aged 45 to 65 in good health. The CDR3 region is CASTPQTGSGNTIYF. The CDR3 bases are TGTGCCAGCACTCCCCAGACAGGCTCTGGAAACACCATATATTTT.